A selection of T cell receptor beta chains follows, all from one sample in a study of cytomegalovirus exposure and HLA in healthy donors. Profiled with immunoSEQ multiplex PCR; TCRdb holds only in-frame clones, not every one. The sample includes about 92,000 clones, more than 65% seen only once; the top ten take 0.95% to 1.5%. The sequenced material came from PBMCs. These receptors were obtained from a girl under 10 years old in good health and CMV-seropositive. Both conserved end residues are part of each CDR3. The D gene is left open where the match is weak. Some rows mark clone size as missing; the rest say once, few, many or name a class of expanded clone.

TRBJ1-1,TRBD1,-,TRBV28,CASSRDRVNTEAFF,TGTGCCAGCAGCCGTGACAGGGTGAACACTGAAGCTTTCTTT
TRBJ2-7,-,-,TRBV27,CASKLRRTLNYEQYF,TGTGCCAGCAAATTGCGCCGGACTCTAAACTACGAGCAGTACTTC
TRBJ1-5,TRBD1,-,TRBV5-1,CASSWGTGGNQPQHF,TGCGCCAGCAGCTGGGGGACAGGGGGTAATCAGCCCCAGCATTTT
TRBJ2-7,TRBD2,-,TRBV4-2,CASSRGLAGESEQYF,TGTGCCAGCAGCCGAGGACTAGCGGGAGAGAGCGAGCAGTACTTC
TRBJ2-1,TRBD2,-,TRBV6-5,CASSYAGLAENNEQFF,TGTGCCAGCAGTTACGCAGGACTAGCGGAAAACAATGAGCAGTTCTTC
TRBJ1-4,-,-,TRBV9,CASSVGEGQYNEKLFF,TGTGCCAGCAGCGTAGGGGAAGGACAGTATAATGAAAAACTGTTTTTT
TRBJ2-2,TRBD1,few,TRBV10-3,CASQRTGGELFF,TGTGCCTCACAAAGGACAGGCGGGGAGCTGTTTTTT
TRBJ1-2,TRBD1,-,TRBV4-2,CASSQAGTGGNYGYTF,TGTGCCAGCAGCCAAGCCGGGACAGGGGGAAACTATGGCTACACCTTC
TRBJ2-5,-,-,TRBV10-3,CAISDTGYPETQYF,TGTGCCATCAGTGACACAGGGTATCCGGAGACCCAGTACTTC
TRBJ1-3,TRBD1,-,TRBV30,CAWSGGQISGNTIYF,TGTGCCTGGAGTGGGGGACAGATCTCTGGAAACACCATATATTTT
TRBJ2-1,-,-,TRBV29-1,CSAQSEVRNNEQFF,TGCAGCGCCCAAAGCGAGGTCCGCAATAATGAGCAGTTCTTC
TRBJ2-6,-,-,TRBV18,CASSPLQSTGANVLTF,TGTGCCAGCTCACCACTCCAGTCCACCGGGGCCAACGTCCTGACTTTC
TRBJ2-7,-,-,TRBV7-7,CASTLVGQWGTQMSEQYF,TGTGCTAGCACTCTAGTGGGTCAGTGGGGCACTCAAATGAGCGAGCAGTACTTC
TRBJ1-3,-,-,TRBV30,CACQQGNGNTIYF,TGTGCCTGTCAACAGGGAAATGGAAACACCATATATTTT
TRBJ1-1,-,once,TRBV7-8,CASRGGTNTEAFF,TGTGCCAGCAGGGGGGGGACGAACACTGAAGCTTTCTTT
TRBJ1-1,-,few,TRBV15,CATSRDSEGGTEAFF,TGTGCCACCAGCAGAGATAGTGAGGGAGGGACGGAAGCTTTCTTT
TRBJ1-1,-,-,TRBV29-1,CSVVTPARRANTEAFF,TGCAGCGTTGTAACCCCGGCCCGCAGGGCGAACACTGAAGCTTTCTTT
TRBJ2-7,-,once,TRBV5-1,CASSPNRDRGEQYF,TGCGCCAGCAGCCCCAACAGGGACCGAGGAGAGCAGTACTTC
TRBJ1-2,TRBD1,-,TRBV18,CASQRDRDIYGYTF,TGTGCCAGCCAACGGGACAGGGATATCTATGGCTACACCTTC
TRBJ1-4,-,-,TRBV4-1,CASSQAYPLPNEKLFF,TGCGCCAGCAGCCAAGCCTACCCGCTTCCCAATGAAAAACTGTTTTTT
TRBJ1-1,-,-,TRBV7-2,CASSEQGPGVMTEAFF,TGTGCCAGCAGCGAACAGGGCCCAGGGGTTATGACTGAAGCTTTCTTT
TRBJ2-3,TRBD2,-,TRBV7-9,CASSRFNGRPYEEGF,TGTGCCAGCAGCCGGTTTAACGGGAGGCCCTACGAAGAGGGTTTT
TRBJ2-7,TRBD1,once,TRBV5-1,CASSLAGGRYEQYF,TGCGCCAGCAGCTTGGCAGGGGGCAGGTACGAGCAGTACTTC
TRBJ1-5,-,-,TRBV28,CASRHYFRDQPQHF,TGTGCCAGCAGGCACTACTTCAGGGATCAGCCCCAGCATTTT
TRBJ2-5,-,-,TRBV28,CASSRQETQYF,TGTGCCAGCAGCCGCCAAGAGACCCAGTACTTC
TRBJ1-1,-,-,TRBV20-1,CSTGLSTEAFF,TGCAGTACTGGACTGAGCACTGAAGCTTTCTTT
TRBJ1-1,-,once,TRBV6-1,CASIRTANTEAFF,TGTGCCAGCATACGGACAGCCAACACTGAAGCTTTCTTT
TRBJ2-7,-,-,TRBV6-6,CATRRGRDITYEQYF,TGTGCCACCCGCCGGGGGAGGGACATAACCTACGAGCAGTACTTC
TRBJ2-3,TRBD2,-,TRBV28,CATGLADTQYF,TGTGCCACGGGACTAGCGGATACGCAGTATTTT
TRBJ2-7,-,-,TRBV19,CASSITVSRGFSYEQYF,TGTGCCAGTAGTATAACGGTGTCAAGGGGATTCTCCTACGAGCAGTACTTC
TRBJ1-1,-,-,TRBV4-2,CASSQVSTEAFF,TGTGCCAGCAGCCAAGTATCCACTGAAGCTTTCTTT
TRBJ2-5,-,once,TRBV28,CASSRLGTPGETQYF,TGTGCCAGCAGTCGATTGGGCACCCCGGGGGAGACCCAGTACTTC
TRBJ2-7,-,once,TRBV7-2,CASSLGRSTYEQYF,TGTGCCAGCAGCTTAGGGCGGTCCACCTACGAGCAGTACTTC
TRBJ1-5,-,-,TRBV25-1,CASSRGDQPQHF,TGTGCCAGCAGTCGGGGGGACCAGCCCCAGCATTTT
TRBJ1-5,-,-,TRBV6-6,CASSWGQGQPQHF,TGTGCCAGCAGTTGGGGGCAGGGTCAGCCCCAGCATTTT
TRBJ2-1,TRBD1,-,TRBV30,CAWIPGQGISGIRKFF,TGTGCCTGGATCCCGGGACAGGGAATCAGCGGGATCCGGAAGTTCTTC
TRBJ1-1,TRBD1,-,TRBV27,CASRGQGWTEAFF,TGTGCCAGCAGGGGACAGGGGTGGACTGAAGCTTTCTTT
TRBJ1-1,-,-,TRBV16,CASSQSRAGDSTEAFF,TGTGCCAGCAGCCAATCCCGGGCAGGGGATAGCACTGAAGCTTTCTTT
TRBJ2-7,TRBD2,-,TRBV4-3,CASSQEVLAGGNEQYF,TGCGCCAGCAGCCAAGAGGTACTAGCGGGAGGCAACGAGCAGTACTTC
TRBJ1-2,-,-,TRBV7-2,CASSRMGGLYGYTF,TGTGCCAGCAGCAGGATGGGGGGGCTCTATGGCTACACCTTC
TRBJ2-1,-,once,TRBV2,CASSGHNSRSYNEQFF,TGTGCCAGCAGTGGACACAACAGCAGATCCTACAATGAGCAGTTCTTC
TRBJ2-2,-,few,TRBV6-4,CASSEGQAGGAGELFF,TGTGCCAGCAGTGAGGGTCAGGCCGGGGGAGCCGGGGAGCTGTTTTTT
TRBJ2-1,-,-,TRBV5-5,CASSLEAGIGNEQFF,TGTGCCAGCAGCTTGGAGGCAGGGATTGGCAATGAGCAGTTCTTC
TRBJ1-1,-,-,TRBV13,CASSSRQMNTEAFF,TGTGCCAGCAGCTCCAGACAGATGAACACTGAAGCTTTCTTT
TRBJ2-3,TRBD2,-,TRBV29-1,CSSEPGLAADTQYF,TGCAGCTCGGAACCGGGACTAGCGGCAGATACGCAGTATTTT
TRBJ1-5,TRBD1,-,TRBV7-9,CASSSRQGPNNQPQHF,TGTGCCAGCAGCTCAAGACAGGGACCCAACAATCAGCCCCAGCATTTT
TRBJ1-1,TRBD1,-,TRBV27,CASSLEGAGYTEAFF,TGTGCCAGCAGTTTAGAGGGGGCGGGCTACACTGAAGCTTTCTTT
TRBJ2-5,TRBD2,-,TRBV5-1,CASRISGTSGQGQETQYF,TGCGCCAGCCGAATTTCCGGGACTAGCGGGCAGGGTCAAGAGACCCAGTACTTC
TRBJ1-1,TRBD1,-,TRBV18,CASPRTGMNTEAFF,TGTGCCAGCCCAAGGACAGGGATGAACACTGAAGCTTTCTTT
TRBJ1-6,-,-,TRBV6-5,CASSLGPRGNSPLHF,TGTGCCAGCAGCCTTGGGCCGCGGGGTAATTCACCCCTCCACTTT
TRBJ1-1,-,-,TRBV19,CASSMGPRHFNTEAFF,TGTGCCAGTAGTATGGGGCCCCGACACTTTAACACTGAAGCTTTCTTT
TRBJ2-3,-,few,TRBV29-1,CSGIKDSDTQYF,TGCAGCGGAATAAAGGACAGCGATACGCAGTATTTT
TRBJ1-5,-,few,TRBV27,CASGGNQPQHF,TGTGCCAGCGGGGGGAATCAGCCCCAGCATTTT